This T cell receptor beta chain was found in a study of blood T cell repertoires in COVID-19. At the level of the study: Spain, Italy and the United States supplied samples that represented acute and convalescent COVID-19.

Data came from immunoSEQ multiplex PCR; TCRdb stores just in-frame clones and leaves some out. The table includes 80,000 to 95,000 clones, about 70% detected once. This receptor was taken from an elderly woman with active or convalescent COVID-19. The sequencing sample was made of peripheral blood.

This CDR3 is CASSKTGSPRETQYF. The CDR3 DNA reads TGTGCCAGCAGCAAGACAGGGAGTCCTCGAGAGACCCAGTACTTC. The V call is TRBV7-9, the J call TRBJ2-5; 7 bases match TRBD1. Losses at the gene ends were 5 bases for V and 4 bases for J; bases not matched to a gene: 10. Germline CDR1 and CDR2: SEHNR and FQNEAQ (reference sequence). This CDR3 contains 15 residues. The entire variable domain, with the rest obtained from reference TRBV7-9 and TRBJ2-5, is as follows: DTGVSQNPRHKITKRGQNVTFRCDPISEHNRLYWYRQTLGQGPEFLTYFQNEAQLEKSRLLSDRFSAERPKGSFSTLEIQRTEQGDSAMYLCASSKTGSPRETQYFGPGTRLLVL.